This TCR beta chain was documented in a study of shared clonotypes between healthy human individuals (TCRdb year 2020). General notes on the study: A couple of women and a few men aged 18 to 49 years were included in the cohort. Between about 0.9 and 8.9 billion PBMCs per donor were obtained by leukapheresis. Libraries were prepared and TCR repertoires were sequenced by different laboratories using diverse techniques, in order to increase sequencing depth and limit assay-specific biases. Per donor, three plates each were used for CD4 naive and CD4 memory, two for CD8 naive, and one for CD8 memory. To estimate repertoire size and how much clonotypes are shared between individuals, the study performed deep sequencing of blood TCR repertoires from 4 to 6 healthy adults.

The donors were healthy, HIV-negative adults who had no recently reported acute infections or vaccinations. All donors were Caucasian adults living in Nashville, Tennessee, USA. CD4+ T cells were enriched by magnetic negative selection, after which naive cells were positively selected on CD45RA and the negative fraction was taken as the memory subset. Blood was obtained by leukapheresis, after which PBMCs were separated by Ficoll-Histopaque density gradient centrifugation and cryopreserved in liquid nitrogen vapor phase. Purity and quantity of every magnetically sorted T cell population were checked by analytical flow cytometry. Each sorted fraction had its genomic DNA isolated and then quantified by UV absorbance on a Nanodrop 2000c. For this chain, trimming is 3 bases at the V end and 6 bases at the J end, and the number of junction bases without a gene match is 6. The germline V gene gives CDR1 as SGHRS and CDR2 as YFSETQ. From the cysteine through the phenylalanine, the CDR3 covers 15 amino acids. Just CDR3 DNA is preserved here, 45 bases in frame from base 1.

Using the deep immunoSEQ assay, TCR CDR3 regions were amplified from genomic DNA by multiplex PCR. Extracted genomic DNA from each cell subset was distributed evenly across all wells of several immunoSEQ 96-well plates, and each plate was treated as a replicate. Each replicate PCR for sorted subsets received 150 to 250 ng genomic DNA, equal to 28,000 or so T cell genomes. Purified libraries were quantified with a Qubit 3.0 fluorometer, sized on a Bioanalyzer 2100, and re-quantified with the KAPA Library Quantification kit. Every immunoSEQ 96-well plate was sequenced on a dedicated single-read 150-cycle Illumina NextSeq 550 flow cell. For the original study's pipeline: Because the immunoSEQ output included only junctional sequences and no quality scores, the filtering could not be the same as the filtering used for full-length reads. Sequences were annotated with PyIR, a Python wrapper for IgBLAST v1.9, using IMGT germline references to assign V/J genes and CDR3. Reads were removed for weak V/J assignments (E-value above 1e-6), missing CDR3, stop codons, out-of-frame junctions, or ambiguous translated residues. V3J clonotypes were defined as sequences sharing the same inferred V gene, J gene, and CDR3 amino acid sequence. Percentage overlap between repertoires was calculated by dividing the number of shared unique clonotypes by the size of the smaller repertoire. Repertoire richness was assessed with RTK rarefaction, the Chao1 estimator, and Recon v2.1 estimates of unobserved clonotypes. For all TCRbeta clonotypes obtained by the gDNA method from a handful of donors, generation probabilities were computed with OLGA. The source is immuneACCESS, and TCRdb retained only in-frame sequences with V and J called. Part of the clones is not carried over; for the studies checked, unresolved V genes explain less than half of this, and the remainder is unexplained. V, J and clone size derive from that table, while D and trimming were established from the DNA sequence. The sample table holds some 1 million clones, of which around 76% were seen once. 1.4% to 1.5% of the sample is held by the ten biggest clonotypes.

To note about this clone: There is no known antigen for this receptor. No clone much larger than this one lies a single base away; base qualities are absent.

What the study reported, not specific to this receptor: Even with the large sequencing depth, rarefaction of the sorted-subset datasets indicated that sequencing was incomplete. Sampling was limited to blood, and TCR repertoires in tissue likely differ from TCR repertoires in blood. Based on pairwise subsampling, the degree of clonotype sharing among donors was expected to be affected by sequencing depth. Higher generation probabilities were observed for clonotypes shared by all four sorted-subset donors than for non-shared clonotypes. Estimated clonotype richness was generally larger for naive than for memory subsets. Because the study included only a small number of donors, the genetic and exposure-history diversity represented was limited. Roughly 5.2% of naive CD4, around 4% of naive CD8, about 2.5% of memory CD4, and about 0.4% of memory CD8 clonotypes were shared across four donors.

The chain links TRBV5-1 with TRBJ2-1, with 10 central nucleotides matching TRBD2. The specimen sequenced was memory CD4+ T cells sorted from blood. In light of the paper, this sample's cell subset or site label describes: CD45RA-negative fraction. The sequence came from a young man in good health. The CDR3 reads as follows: CASSSGTSASNEQFF. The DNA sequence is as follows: TGCGCCAGCAGCTCCGGGACTAGCGCCTCCAATGAGCAGTTCTTC.